The clone carrying this TCR beta chain was recorded a few times. The authors' processing: Reference gene primers were amplified, and this amplification served to estimate nucleated cell counts. Produced via immunoSEQ multiplex PCR; TCRdb's table is partial and in-frame only. V, J and clone size are taken as reported in that table, and D and trimming were inferred from the DNA itself. The profile shows 300,000 to 400,000 clones, around four fifths of them singletons. The germline gives CDR1 LGHNA, CDR2 YSLEER. V lost 1 base and J lost 1, with 15 bases in between. The CDR3 has 17 amino acids. This record belongs to a study of blood T cell repertoires in COVID-19. For the study at large: COVID-19 samples, acute and convalescent, were from the United States, Italy and Spain. PBMCs, B-cell-depleted T cells, or T cells were the source of the cDNA or gDNA that made up the material.

Sequencing input: peripheral blood. The chain joins TRBV4-3 to TRBJ2-3, with D possibly matching TRBD1 (6 bases). The receptor was isolated from a man between 25 and 39 years old with active or convalescent COVID-19. The CDR3 is CASSQGVSGHRTDTQYF. CDR3 bases: TGCGCCAGCAGCCAAGGGGTATCGGGACACCGCACAGATACGCAGTATTTT.